Presented here are 25 T cell receptor beta chains from one specimen sequenced in a study of shared clonotypes between healthy human individuals. In the naive CD8 group, cells lacked CD45RO and were positively selected for CCR7, so terminally differentiated effector memory CD45RA+ cells were left out. Produced via immunoSEQ multiplex PCR; TCRdb's table is partial and in-frame only. The sample records just over 2,000,000 clones, roughly 94% being singletons. The sample comprised naive CD8+ T cells sorted from blood. Source of these receptors: a young man in good health.

The rearrangement joins TRBV9 to TRBJ2-5; D possibly matches TRBD1 or TRBD2 (6 bases each). V was cut by 4 bases and J by 5 bases, with 21 bases left in between. The germline CDR1 and CDR2 sequences are SGDLS and YYNGEE. This CDR3 contains 16 residues. The CDR3: CASSPTGAGDLETQYF. The CDR3 coding sequence is TGTGCCAGCAGCCCGACGGGGGCAGGGGATTTGGAGACCCAGTACTTC.

As regards this clone: This sample also contains other DNA sequences that code for the same CDR3. The chain has TRBV2 and TRBJ2-7, with unresolved D. Germline V gene data show CDR1 as SNHLY and CDR2 as FYNNEI. This CDR3 contains 11 residues. V gave up 5 bases and J gave up 4 bases, with 6 bases separating them. CDR3 coding DNA: TGTGCCAGCAGTCCTATGTACGAGCAGTACTTC. It specifies CASSPMYEQYF.

The chain carries TRBV30 and TRBJ1-6; D is undetermined. The germline V gene has CDR1 GTSNPN and CDR2 SVGIG (reference sequence). CDR3 length: 15 amino acids. With 0 bases removed from V and 0 bases from J, the gap between germline ends came to 6 bases. The CDR3 spells CAWSVLGSYNSPLHF. The DNA for the CDR3 is TGTGCCTGGAGTGTACTGGGCTCCTATAATTCACCCCTCCACTTT.

Note on this clone: Germline and junction disagree at one end, which may indicate a read error. The chain has TRBV4-3 and TRBJ2-7; TRBD2 matches 9 bases. This CDR3 contains 13 residues. The germline gives CDR1 LGHNA, CDR2 YSLEER. The DNA for the CDR3 is TGCGCCAGCAGCCGGACTAGCGAGTCTACGAGGGTTTTC. Amino acid sequence: CASSRTSESTRVF.

The J gene is TRBJ2-7, the V gene TRBV4-3, with 11 bases fitting TRBD1. Losses at the gene ends were 4 bases for V and 5 bases for J; bases not matched to a gene: 4. Germline V gene lookup returns CDR1 LGHNA and CDR2 YSLEER. The CDR3 has 14 residues. CDR3 sequence (DNA): TGCGCCAGCAGCCTTGGGACAGGGGGAGACGAGCAGTACTTC. This encodes CASSLGTGGDEQYF.

The J gene is TRBJ2-5, the V gene TRBV11-2, with 11 bases lining up with TRBD2. Unmatched junction bases numbered 2, after V lost 2 bases and J lost 0 bases. Germline values: CDR1 SGHAT, CDR2 FQNNGV. The CDR3 length is 16 residues. DNA of the CDR3: TGTGCCAGCAGCTTATGGACTAGCGGGCACCAAGAGACCCAGTACTTC. Protein: CASSLWTSGHQETQYF. The full variable domain, in which reference TRBV11-2 and TRBJ2-5 provide the parts outside the CDR3, is EAGVAQSPRYKIIEKRQSVAFWCNPISGHATLYWYQQILGQGPKLLIQFQNNGVVDDSQLPKDRFSAERLKGVDSTLKIQPAKLEDSAVYLCASSLWTSGHQETQYFGPGTRLLVL.

V and J are TRBV2 and TRBJ2-7; D is perhaps TRBD1 (5 bases). Germline V gives CDR1 SNHLY, CDR2 FYNNEI. The CDR3 consists of 14 residues. Deletions cut 1 base from V and 3 bases from J, with 10 bases between. The CDR3 DNA reads TGTGCCAGCAGTGAAGGATCAGGGATCTACGAGCAGTACTTC. Protein: CASSEGSGIYEQYF.

This rearrangement joins TRBV6-5 to TRBJ1-4, with 7 bases aligning to TRBD1. The CDR3 runs to 14 residues. V was clipped by 5 bases and J by 7 bases; unmatched bases: 7. Germline CDR1 MNHEY, CDR2 SVGAGI. In DNA, the CDR3 is TGTGCCAGCAGTGAGACAGGGTGGGGTGAAAAACTGTTTTTT. Its protein product is CASSETGWGEKLFF.

The V call is TRBV11-2, the J call TRBJ2-7; TRBD1 might be the D (6 bases). Trimming left V 6 bases short and J 6 bases short, with 9 bases between. The CDR3 spans 11 residues. CDR1 and CDR2 (germline): SGHAT, FQNNGV. The CDR3 DNA follows: TGTGCCAGCAGTGGGGGCGGCGAGCAGTACTTC. Translating it yields CASSGGGEQYF. Variable domain in full (rest from reference TRBV11-2 and TRBJ2-7): EAGVAQSPRYKIIEKRQSVAFWCNPISGHATLYWYQQILGQGPKLLIQFQNNGVVDDSQLPKDRFSAERLKGVDSTLKIQPAKLEDSAVYLCASSGGGEQYFGPGTRLTVT.

This chain joins TRBV6-6 and TRBJ2-4; TRBD2 aligns across 8 bases. Looked up from germline, CDR1 is MNHNY and CDR2 is SVGAGI (reference sequence). This CDR3 is 14 amino acids long. Trimming removed 4 bases from V and 6 bases from J; junction bases left unmatched: 5. CDR3 nucleotide sequence: TGTGCCAGCAGTTCCCGGGGGGGCGGAAACATTCAGTACTTC. Encoded protein: CASSSRGGGNIQYF.

V and J are TRBV10-1 and TRBJ2-7, with no clear D. The CDR3 loop spans 11 amino acids. V lost 3 bases and J 2 bases, leaving 2 bases between the germline ends. Germline assignment: CDR1 WNHNN and CDR2 SYGVQD (reference sequence). The CDR3 nucleotides read TGCGCCAGCAGTGAAACCTACGAGCAGTACTTC. Protein product: CASSETYEQYF.

The chain uses TRBV15 and TRBJ2-1; TRBD2 aligns across 7 bases. Germline V gives CDR1 LNHNV, CDR2 YYDKDF (reference sequence). The junction had 4 bases not matched to a gene; V was cut back by 5 bases and J by 0 bases. The CDR3 totals 15 residues. The CDR3: CATSDSGASYNEQFF. The CDR3 DNA is TGTGCCACCAGCGACAGCGGGGCCTCCTACAATGAGCAGTTCTTC.

In its sample, this clone was seen a few times. The chain has TRBV6-1 and TRBJ1-1, with TRBD1 identical over 7 bases. Per germline, CDR1 MNHNS and CDR2 SASEGT. V shed 4 bases, J shed 3 bases, and the junction held 11 bases outside the gene matches. CDR3 length: 16 residues. The CDR3 sequence is CASSVGAQGLDTEAFF. The CDR3 nucleotides are TGTGCCAGCAGTGTTGGAGCACAGGGGCTGGACACTGAAGCTTTCTTT.

This clone was observed once. The V call is TRBV13, the J call TRBJ1-2, with TRBD1 matching 7 bases. CDR3 length equals 16 residues. J gave up 8 bases and V 0 bases, and 12 bases lay outside the gene matches. CDR1 is PRHDT and CDR2 is FYEKMQ in the germline V gene (reference sequence). CDR3 DNA: TGTGCCAGCAGCTTAGGCGGGGACAGCGGGCTGGGGGGCTACACCTTC. Translation: CASSLGGDSGLGGYTF.

The rearrangement uses TRBV6-5 and TRBJ1-5, with 8 bases identical to TRBD1. This CDR3 is 16 amino acids long. With V trimmed by 2 bases and J by 3 bases, 6 bases remained unmatched. The V gene's germline CDR1 is MNHEY and CDR2 SVGAGI. The CDR3 DNA sequence: TGTGCCAGCAGTTACCCGACAGGGGCCCCCAATCAGCCCCAGCATTTT. This gives the protein CASSYPTGAPNQPQHF.

The V and J genes are TRBV5-1 and TRBJ2-5; the match to TRBD2 covers 7 bases. Germline assignment: CDR1 SGHRS and CDR2 YFSETQ. The CDR3 loop spans 17 amino acids. Trimming cost V 5 bases and J 5 bases; bases outside gene matches: 18. The CDR3 sequence is CASSPGLDTFLGETQYF. The CDR3 DNA reads as TGCGCCAGCAGTCCCGGACTAGACACATTTCTTGGGGAGACCCAGTACTTC.

V gene TRBV28 combines with J gene TRBJ1-2; D gene uncertain. V lost 3 bases to trimming and J lost 2 bases, with 7 bases between them. The CDR3 length is 13 residues. CDR1 is MDHEN, CDR2 SYDVKM, per germline. The CDR3 nucleotides are TGTGCCAGCAGTTTCGACGGGAACTATGGCTACACCTTC. Protein product: CASSFDGNYGYTF.

This clone was picked up one time. The J gene is TRBJ1-1, the V gene TRBV15; no definite D call. Trimming took off 0 bases at V and 7 bases at J, with 9 bases between the two ends. CDR3 length: 13 amino acids. Germline V lookup: CDR1 LNHNV, CDR2 YYDKDF (reference sequence). DNA of the CDR3: TGTGCCACCAGCAGAGATCTCTCAGGTGAAGCTTTCTTT. Translated: CATSRDLSGEAFF.

The V call is TRBV6-1, the J call TRBJ2-7, with 7 bases aligning to TRBD1. This CDR3 is built from 15 residues. V shed 5 bases and J 1 base; nucleotides not matched to a gene: 8. The germline gives CDR1 MNHNS, CDR2 SASEGT. Here the CDR3 reads CASSTGQEISYEQYF. For the CDR3, the DNA is TGTGCCAGCAGTACCGGACAGGAGATTTCCTACGAGCAGTACTTC.

The chain carries TRBV4-1 and TRBJ2-2; D unclear. Trimming took off 3 bases at V and 6 bases at J, with 11 bases between the two ends. CDR1 and CDR2 (germline): MGHRA, YSYEKL. The CDR3 is 14 amino acids. CDR3 loop: CASSHEGPPGELFF. CDR3 coding DNA: TGCGCCAGCAGCCACGAAGGCCCCCCCGGGGAGCTGTTTTTT.

About this clone: The identical CDR3 is also encoded by other nucleotide sequences in the sample. The chain joins TRBV25-1 to TRBJ2-7; possible D gene TRBD2, 6 bases. The V gene lost 6 bases and the J gene lost 1 base, with 10 bases spanning the gap. Per germline, CDR1 MGHDK and CDR2 SYGVNS. This CDR3 region has 13 residues. The CDR3 DNA is TGTGCCAGCAGCGTGGGGGGTTCCTACGAGCAGTACTTC. The encoded protein is CASSVGGSYEQYF.

This sequence joins TRBV7-9 and TRBJ1-2; 9 positions match TRBD1. After removal of 5 bases from V and 3 bases from J, the junction contained 7 bases not matched to a gene. The CDR3 covers 15 residues. The germline V gene encodes CDR1 SEHNR and CDR2 FQNEAQ (reference sequence). Here the CDR3 reads CASSPGQGWDYGYTF. CDR3 DNA: TGTGCCAGCAGCCCAGGACAGGGGTGGGACTATGGCTACACCTTC.

The sample holds one count of this clone. The V and J genes are TRBV27 and TRBJ1-1, with TRBD1 as a possible D gene (5 bases). V dropped 4 bases and J dropped 6 bases, with 21 bases sitting between them. Germline CDR1 MNHEY, CDR2 SMNVEV (reference sequence). This CDR3 has 16 amino acids. CDR3 DNA sequence: TGTGCCAGCAGTTCCCAAACCTTGGACGGGGGGGCTGAAGCTTTCTTT. Residues: CASSSQTLDGGAEAFF.

The rearrangement uses TRBV6-5 and TRBJ2-7; D is tentatively TRBD1 or TRBD2 (7 bases each). Germline V gives CDR1 MNHEY, CDR2 SVGAGI. The CDR3 has 15 amino acids. Trimming took 2 bases from V and 0 from J, leaving 11 bases between them. CDR3 residues: CASSYDREGSYEQYF. For the CDR3, the DNA is TGTGCCAGCAGTTACGACAGGGAGGGCTCCTACGAGCAGTACTTC.

This chain connects TRBV5-6 to TRBJ2-1, with TRBD1 identical over 7 bases. Trimming at V came to 0 bases and at J to 2 bases, leaving 8 bases not matched to a gene. CDR1 is SGHDT, CDR2 YYEEEE, per germline. The CDR3 is 17 amino acids. The CDR3 loop is CASSLGDSLGAYNEQFF. The CDR3 coding sequence is TGTGCCAGCAGCTTGGGGGACAGCTTAGGGGCCTACAATGAGCAGTTCTTC.